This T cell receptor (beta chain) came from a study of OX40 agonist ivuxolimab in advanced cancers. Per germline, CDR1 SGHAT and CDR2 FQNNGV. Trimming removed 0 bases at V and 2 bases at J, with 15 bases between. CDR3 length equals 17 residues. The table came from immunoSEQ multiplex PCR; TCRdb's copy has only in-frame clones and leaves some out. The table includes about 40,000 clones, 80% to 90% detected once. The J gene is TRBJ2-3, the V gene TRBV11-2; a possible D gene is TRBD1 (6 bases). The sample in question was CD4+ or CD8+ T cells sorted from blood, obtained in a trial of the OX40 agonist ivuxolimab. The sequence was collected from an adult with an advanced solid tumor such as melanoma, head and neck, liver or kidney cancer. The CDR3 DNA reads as TGTGCCAGCAGCTTAGAGGGGGCGTGGACTGCCACAGATACGCAGTATTTT. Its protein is CASSLEGAWTATDTQYF.